Below are 23 T cell receptor beta chains sequenced from a single sample in a study of human T cells and chemical hapten exposure. Time point meaning: pre-sensitization, week 0. Treatment meaning: therapeutic diphenylcyclopropenone sensitization with weekly scalp DPC. TCRdb independently ran MiXCR on the RACE reads; one entry per CDR3 protein. The profile shows more than 300,000 distinct CDR3 sequences, more than 4.5% of them singletons. Specimen: whole blood, collected in connection with sensitization to the hapten diphenylcyclopropenone (DPC). Receptor source: a woman in her forties or fifties with alopecia areata. Some clones in this sample may be carry-over from other donors' samples.

This clonotype was observed a handful of times. J is TRBJ1-4 and V is TRBV19; D might be TRBD1 (5 bases). Trimming took off 5 bases at V and 7 bases at J, with 14 bases between the two ends. This CDR3 is 14 amino acids long. Germline V gene data show CDR1 as LNHDA and CDR2 as SQIVND (reference sequence). The CDR3 spells CASSAMGQPEKLFF. The CDR3 bases are TGTGCCAGTAGTGCTATGGGGCAGCCTGAAAAACTGTTTTTT.

Points on this clonotype: The junction differs from germline at one of its ends, possibly a read error. This chain joins TRBV7-9 and TRBJ2-7, with a tentative D call TRBD1 (5 bases). This CDR3 comprises 12 residues. Germline V gene sequence: CDR1 SEHNR, CDR2 FQNEAQ (reference sequence). The CDR3 nucleotides read TGTGCCAGCAGCTTAGATATAGGACAATTGGACTTC. Translated, it gives CASSLDIGQLDF. Supplemented by reference TRBV7-9 and TRBJ2-7, the full variable domain reads DTGVSQNPRHKITKRGQNVTFRCDPISEHNRLYWYRQTLGQGPEFLTYFQNEAQLEKSRLLSDRFSAERPKGSFSTLEIQRTEQGDSAMYLCASSLDIGQLDFGPGTRLTVT.

This clonotype was seen repeatedly, ten times or more. The rearrangement uses TRBV9 and TRBJ2-5; D is possibly TRBD1 or TRBD2 (5 bases each). The CDR3 sequence is 13 residues long. Trimming pared 0 bases from V and 2 bases from J, leaving 5 bases between. Germline V gives CDR1 SGDLS, CDR2 YYNGEE. CDR3 coding DNA: TGTGCCAGCAGCGTAGGGGGGCAAGAGACCCAGTACTTC. Protein: CASSVGGQETQYF.

The chain combines TRBV20-1 with TRBJ2-3; TRBD2 might be the D (5 bases). Germline lookup yields CDR1 DFQATT and CDR2 SNEGSKA (reference sequence). The CDR3 is 15 amino acids. V lost 4 bases, J lost 0 bases, and 14 bases lay in between. The CDR3 here is CSAKAPSRSTDTQYF. DNA of the CDR3: TGCAGTGCTAAGGCCCCTAGCCGAAGCACAGATACGCAGTATTTT.

At least ten counts were recorded for this clonotype. The J gene is TRBJ2-2, the V gene TRBV29-1, with 8 bases matching TRBD2. CDR3 size: 15 residues. Trimming at V came to 4 bases and at J to 5 bases, leaving 9 bases not matched to a gene. Germline CDR1 SQVTM, CDR2 ANQGSEA. DNA for the CDR3: TGCAGCGTTGGAAACGCGGGAGGATGGACCGGGGAGCTGTTTTTT. It yields the protein CSVGNAGGWTGELFF.

This clonotype showed up many times. The chain has TRBV11-2 and TRBJ2-7; weak D call: TRBD2 (5 bases). The length of the CDR3 is 13 residues. Germline V gene lookup returns CDR1 SGHAT and CDR2 FQNNGV. With 4 bases removed from V and 3 bases from J, the gap between germline ends came to 10 bases. The CDR3 protein is CASSSGLLYEQYF. The CDR3 nucleotides read TGTGCCAGCAGCTCCGGACTGCTCTACGAGCAGTACTTC. The full variable domain, completed using reference TRBV11-2 and TRBJ2-7, is EAGVAQSPRYKIIEKRQSVAFWCNPISGHATLYWYQQILGQGPKLLIQFQNNGVVDDSQLPKDRFSAERLKGVDSTLKIQPAKLEDSAVYLCASSSGLLYEQYFGPGTRLTVT.

There are many counts of this clonotype. V gene TRBV11-2 combines with J gene TRBJ2-5; D is perhaps TRBD2 (5 bases). The CDR3 spans 15 residues. The germline gives CDR1 SGHAT, CDR2 FQNNGV. V shed 1 base and J shed 1 base, with 10 bases lying between them. The CDR3: CASSLGFGVQETQYF. CDR3 sequence (DNA): TGTGCCAGCAGCTTAGGATTCGGGGTCCAAGAGACCCAGTACTTC. The full variable domain, its missing parts supplied by reference TRBV11-2 and TRBJ2-5, is EAGVAQSPRYKIIEKRQSVAFWCNPISGHATLYWYQQILGQGPKLLIQFQNNGVVDDSQLPKDRFSAERLKGVDSTLKIQPAKLEDSAVYLCASSLGFGVQETQYFGPGTRLLVL.

The genes are TRBV9 and TRBJ1-4, with 7 bases fitting TRBD1. V lost 5 bases and J lost 10; bases outside the gene matches: 8. Germline CDR1 reads SGDLS; CDR2 reads YYNGEE. The CDR3 extends over 13 amino acids. The CDR3 region is CASRGTDGGKLFF. CDR3 sequence (DNA): TGTGCCAGCAGGGGGACAGACGGAGGAAAACTGTTTTTT.

This chain joins TRBV6-5 and TRBJ2-1; possibly TRBD1 for D (6 bases). CDR1 is MNHEY and CDR2 is SVGAGI in the germline V gene. V was clipped by 2 bases and J by 9 bases, with 14 bases between them. There are 14 residues in the CDR3. The CDR3 spells CASSYTQARGEQFF. In nucleotides, the CDR3 is TGTGCCAGCAGTTACACCCAGGCCAGGGGTGAGCAGTTCTTC.

This rearrangement joins TRBV12-3 or TRBV12-4 to TRBJ2-7; TRBD2 matches at 8 bases. Losses at the gene ends were 3 bases for V and 2 bases for J; bases not matched to a gene: 6. This CDR3 is 15 amino acids long. CDR3 loop: CASSFGGGGPYEQYF. CDR3 in DNA: TGTGCCAGCAGTTTCGGAGGCGGGGGGCCCTACGAGCAGTACTTC.

The chain couples TRBV5-6 to TRBJ2-1; D is ambiguous. The germline V gene has CDR1 SGHDT and CDR2 YYEEEE. This CDR3 is built from 12 residues. V gave up 2 bases and J gave up 8 bases, with 8 bases separating them. This CDR3 reads CASSFPPDEQFF. In DNA form, the CDR3 reads TGTGCCAGCAGCTTCCCACCCGATGAGCAGTTCTTC. Looking up the rest from reference TRBV5-6 and TRBJ2-1 gives the full variable domain: DAGVTQSPTHLIKTRGQQVTLRCSPKSGHDTVSWYQQALGQGPQFIFQYYEEEERQRGNFPDRFSGHQFPNYSSELNVNALLLGDSALYLCASSFPPDEQFFGPGTRLTVL.

The chain employs TRBV29-1 and TRBJ1-1; 8 nucleotides agree with TRBD1. V was pared by 6 bases and J by 4 bases, with 7 bases of the junction left unmatched. Germline lookup yields CDR1 SQVTM and CDR2 ANQGSEA. The CDR3 loop spans 13 amino acids. CDR3 sequence reads: CSVADRDVTEAFF. CDR3 nucleotide sequence: TGCAGCGTCGCGGACAGGGATGTCACTGAAGCTTTCTTT.

This clonotype has just a few counts. The chain joins TRBV28 to TRBJ1-5, with a possible D match to TRBD1 (5 bases). Germline V gene sequence: CDR1 MDHEN, CDR2 SYDVKM. The CDR3 sequence is 17 residues long. Trimming shortened V by 6 bases and J by 0 bases, and 18 bases separated the two germline ends. The CDR3 region has the DNA TGTGCCAGCAGGAACCCGGGGCTACGGAATAGCAATCAGCCCCAGCATTTT. The encoded protein is CASRNPGLRNSNQPQHF.

CDR3 in DNA: TGTGCCAGCAGGGGGGATGGATATGAAAAACTGTTTTTT. Protein product: CASRGDGYEKLFF. The chain links TRBV6-2 or TRBV6-3 to TRBJ1-4, with D perhaps TRBD1 (5 bases). V lost 6 bases and J 6 bases, leaving 11 bases between the germline ends. This CDR3 has 13 amino acids. Germline CDR1 is MNHEY and CDR2 is SVGEGT.

The V and J genes are TRBV18 and TRBJ1-2, with D unclear. The germline V gene encodes CDR1 KGHSH and CDR2 LQKENI. The V gene lost 1 base and the J gene lost 4 bases, with 10 bases spanning the gap. This CDR3 spans 14 amino acids. The CDR3 loop reads CASSPLKFAYGYTF. As DNA, the CDR3 is TGTGCCAGCTCACCACTCAAATTCGCCTATGGCTACACCTTC.

Here the CDR3 DNA reads TGTGCCAGTCCCGTTAGCACAGATACGCAGTATTTT. Amino acids: CASPVSTDTQYF. The chain combines TRBV2 with TRBJ2-3; D uncertain. This CDR3 comprises 12 residues. Germline assignment: CDR1 SNHLY and CDR2 FYNNEI. Trimming removed 9 bases from V and 0 bases from J, with 7 bases in between.

This clonotype was detected ten times or more. The V and J genes are TRBV9 and TRBJ2-7; maybe TRBD2 (5 bases). V lost 2 bases to trimming and J lost 0 bases, with 6 bases between them. The CDR3 sequence is 13 residues long. Germline lookup yields CDR1 SGDLS and CDR2 YYNGEE. The CDR3 loop reads CASSVGSSYEQYF. Here the CDR3 DNA reads TGTGCCAGCAGCGTGGGGAGCTCCTACGAGCAGTACTTC.

This clonotype came up many times. The chain has TRBV7-2 and TRBJ2-1, with unresolved D. Per germline, CDR1 SGHTA and CDR2 FQGNSA. The CDR3 loop spans 13 amino acids. V lost 2 bases, J lost 7 bases, and 9 bases lay in between. The CDR3 DNA follows: TGTGCCAGCAGCTTAAACCCGATGAATGAGCAGTTCTTC. It codes for CASSLNPMNEQFF.

This clonotype was seen more than once but under ten times. V usage is TRBV27 and J usage is TRBJ1-2, with D possibly TRBD1 on 6 matching bases. The CDR3 loop spans 14 amino acids. In germline, CDR1 is MNHEY, CDR2 SMNVEV (reference sequence). Trimming cost V 3 bases and J 7 bases, with 15 bases left between them. CDR3 in amino acids: CASSLGRGVSGYTF. As DNA, the CDR3 is TGTGCCAGCAGTTTGGGCAGGGGAGTCTCTGGCTACACCTTC.

This clonotype was seen at least ten times. This rearrangement joins TRBV12-3 or TRBV12-4 to TRBJ1-2; D is unresolved. The V and J ends lost 5 bases and 6 bases respectively, with 16 bases between them. CDR3 length: 14 amino acids. CDR3 DNA: TGTGCCAGCAGTGTCATGTTGGGCGGGAATGGCTACACCTTC. This sequence encodes CASSVMLGGNGYTF.

This clonotype has a count of ten or more. The chain has TRBV7-2 and TRBJ2-5, with D perhaps matching TRBD1 (6 bases). The CDR3 sequence is 15 residues long. In germline, CDR1 is SGHTA, CDR2 FQGNSA. The V end was cut by 3 bases, the J end by 10 bases, with 21 bases between. Here the CDR3 reads CASSFRDTFREIQYF. As DNA, the CDR3 is TGTGCCAGCAGCTTCCGGGACACCTTCAGAGAAATCCAGTACTTC.

There are a few counts of this clonotype. The V gene is TRBV20-1, the J gene TRBJ2-7, with TRBD2 matching over 7 bases. Germline trimming cut 5 bases from V and 0 bases from J; bases unmatched to any gene: 19. Looked up from germline, CDR1 is DFQATT and CDR2 is SNEGSKA (reference sequence). The CDR3 is 18 residues long. The CDR3 nucleotides are TGCAGTGCTGGGGGGGGAATAACGTGGTCGGGAAGCTCCTACGAGCAGTACTTC. This sequence encodes CSAGGGITWSGSSYEQYF.

The table lists this clonotype with a few counts. This sequence joins TRBV10-2 and TRBJ1-5; 9 bases fit TRBD1. The V and J ends lost 9 bases and 7 bases, in that order; junction bases with no gene match: 7. Germline V gene sequence: CDR1 WSHSY, CDR2 SAAADI. CDR3 length: 13 amino acids. CDR3 amino acids: CASQDRGGQPQHF. DNA for the CDR3: TGCGCCAGTCAGGACAGGGGAGGGCAGCCCCAGCATTTT.